This T cell receptor beta chain came from a study of beta chain features in type 1 diabetes. On the study more broadly: All samples together contributed more than 90,000,000 sorted cells for examination. Whole-study results and caveats: Insertion counts at VDJ junctions were lower in type 1 diabetes patients, who also showed more deletions there.

Germline CDR1 reads LNHNV; CDR2 reads YYDKDF (reference sequence). The CDR3 length is 14 residues. The V and J ends lost 3 bases and 5 bases, in that order; junction bases with no gene match: 4. Reverse transcription of all isolated RNA meant that expressed TCRB transcripts were sequenced. An average of about 3.57 million reads was obtained for naive, central memory and regulatory T cell samples. Clones were read by immunoSEQ multiplex PCR, and TCRdb kept only the in-frame ones, dropping some. Found here are around 200,000 clones, around 13% of them singletons; the top ten hold approximately 0.62%. Comments on this clone: Antigen: not known.

The clonotype comes from a woman under 30 in good health. Sequencing used central memory CD4+ T cells from blood. The V call is TRBV15, the J call TRBJ2-5, with 9 bases aligning to TRBD1. The CDR3 sequence is CATSRGQGHETQYF. CDR3 sequence (DNA): TGTGCCACCAGCAGGGGACAGGGACATGAGACCCAGTACTTC.